These 25 T cell receptor beta chains came from one sample sequenced in a study of human versus mouse CDR3 diversity and MHC coevolution. The method was immunoSEQ multiplex PCR; TCRdb's version includes in-frame clones alone and lacks a portion of them. The table includes approximately 81,000 clones, roughly 93% detected once. Sequenced input: naive CD4+ T cells from blood. Subset meaning: CD45RO-negative CD62L-positive naive CD4 T cells. The receptor set was obtained from a person between 25 and 75 years old in good health.

The chain is built from TRBV5-1 and TRBJ2-7, with a possible D match to TRBD2 (5 bases). Germline V CDR1 and CDR2: SGHRS, YFSETQ. The CDR3 spans 14 residues. The V end was cut by 4 bases, the J end by 5 bases, with 16 bases between. CDR3 nucleotide sequence: TGCGCCAGCAGCCCGGAGGTGGCGGTCCACGAGCAGTACTTC. Protein sequence: CASSPEVAVHEQYF.

The chain uses TRBV18 and TRBJ2-7, with 9 nucleotides matching TRBD1. This CDR3 spans 14 amino acids. V lost 4 bases, J lost 5 bases, and 6 bases stayed unmatched. CDR1 is KGHSH and CDR2 is LQKENI in the germline V gene. The CDR3 protein is CASSLETGGHEQYF. The DNA for the CDR3 is TGTGCCAGCTCACTCGAGACAGGGGGACACGAGCAGTACTTC.

The chain employs TRBV19 and TRBJ1-2; the match to TRBD1 covers 7 bases. CDR3 length: 15 residues. Unmatched junction bases numbered 9, after V lost 6 bases and J lost 2 bases. Looked up from germline, CDR1 is LNHDA and CDR2 is SQIVND (reference sequence). In nucleotides, the CDR3 is TGTGCCAGTAGCGAGGCCGGGACAGTGAACTATGGCTACACCTTC. This sequence encodes CASSEAGTVNYGYTF. The complete variable domain, with remaining parts taken from reference TRBV19 and TRBJ1-2, reads DGGITQSPKYLFRKEGQNVTLSCEQNLNHDAMYWYRQDPGQGLRLIYYSQIVNDFQKGDIAEGYSVSREKKESFPLTVTSAQKNPTAFYLCASSEAGTVNYGYTFGSGTRLTVV.

V usage is TRBV27 and J usage is TRBJ2-7; 7 nucleotides line up with TRBD1. The germline V gene has CDR1 MNHEY and CDR2 SMNVEV (reference sequence). The CDR3 length is 13 residues. V shed 6 bases, J shed 3 bases, and the junction held 5 bases outside the gene matches. The CDR3 region is CASRLTGSYEQYF. Written as DNA, the CDR3 is TGTGCCAGCAGACTGACAGGGAGCTACGAGCAGTACTTC.

CDR3 sequence (DNA): TGTGCCAGCAGACTATCAGGGTCTAGCTATGGCTACACCTTC. Protein product: CASRLSGSSYGYTF. The chain links TRBV27 to TRBJ1-2, with D perhaps TRBD1 (5 bases). Germline-derived CDR1 and CDR2 are MNHEY and SMNVEV (reference sequence). V lost 6 bases and J lost 4, with 15 bases in between. The CDR3 has 14 amino acids.

The chain is built from TRBV7-2 and TRBJ1-4; no definite D call. Germline-derived CDR1 and CDR2 are SGHTA and FQGNSA. The CDR3 extends over 13 amino acids. V was pared by 2 bases and J by 7 bases, with 8 bases between. In DNA, the CDR3 is TGTGCCAGCAGCTTAAGAAGGAGTGAAAAACTGTTTTTT. It encodes CASSLRRSEKLFF.

V usage is TRBV30 and J usage is TRBJ1-1; 10 nucleotides line up with TRBD1. After removal of 6 bases from V and 5 bases from J, the junction contained 9 bases not matched to a gene. Germline V gene sequence: CDR1 GTSNPN, CDR2 SVGIG (reference sequence). This CDR3 contains 14 residues. CDR3 DNA sequence: TGTGCCTGCCACCGGGACAGGGGATGGACTGAAGCTTTCTTT. This encodes CACHRDRGWTEAFF. Full variable domain (missing parts from reference TRBV30 and TRBJ1-1): SQTIHQWPATLVQPVGSPLSLECTVEGTSNPNLYWYRQAAGRGLQLLFYSVGIGQISSEVPQNLSASRPQDRQFILSSKKLLLSDSGFYLCACHRDRGWTEAFFGQGTRLTVV.

The V call is TRBV6-5, the J call TRBJ2-2; TRBD1 agrees at 9 bases. Germline CDR1 reads MNHEY; CDR2 reads SVGAGI. Trimming removed 6 bases from V and 3 bases from J; junction bases left unmatched: 5. The CDR3 contains 15 residues. CDR3 residues: CASSKQGADTGELFF. In nucleotides, the CDR3 is TGTGCCAGCAGCAAACAGGGGGCCGACACCGGGGAGCTGTTTTTT.

This clone was recorded only once. This chain connects TRBV18 to TRBJ2-3, with 7 positions matching TRBD2. V dropped 0 bases and J dropped 5; count of bases not matched to a gene: 5. Germline CDR1 is KGHSH and CDR2 is LQKENI. This CDR3 has 15 residues. In DNA form, the CDR3 reads TGTGCCAGCTCACCACCGGCGGGAGAAGGAGATACGCAGTATTTT. Residues: CASSPPAGEGDTQYF.

The V and J genes are TRBV9 and TRBJ2-3, with 11 bases matching TRBD2. The ends lost 5 bases at V and 4 bases at J; junction bases unmatched: 9. Germline V lookup: CDR1 SGDLS, CDR2 YYNGEE. The CDR3 covers 16 residues. CDR3 region: CASSSYLAGGSDTQYF. The CDR3 DNA reads TGTGCCAGCAGTTCCTACCTAGCGGGGGGATCAGATACGCAGTATTTT.

The genes are TRBV27 and TRBJ1-4; 10 bases fit TRBD1. The trim removed 6 bases at V and 0 bases at J, leaving 10 bases unmatched. Germline V gene lookup returns CDR1 MNHEY and CDR2 SMNVEV (reference sequence). CDR3 size: 18 residues. The CDR3 nucleotides read TGTGCCAGCAGCCCTGGGACAGGGGTCCCTACAACTAATGAAAAACTGTTTTTT. Protein product: CASSPGTGVPTTNEKLFF.

The chain couples TRBV21-1 to TRBJ2-7; the D segment call TRBD1 is taken from the table without a DNA check. TRBV21-1 is a known pseudogene. The CDR3 runs to 17 residues. CDR3: CASTPSEIKGARHEQYF. CDR3 nucleotides: TGTGCCAGCACCCCTAGCGAAATAAAGGGGGCTCGCCACGAGCAGTACTTC.

V is TRBV18 and J is TRBJ1-1; TRBD1 is a possible D gene (5 bases). The CDR3 sequence is 14 residues long. The V end lost 5 bases, the J end lost 0 bases, and 10 bases lay between the germline ends. Germline CDR1 is KGHSH and CDR2 is LQKENI. For the CDR3, the DNA is TGTGCCAGCTCATCGGGGGTGATGAACACTGAAGCTTTCTTT. Its translation is CASSSGVMNTEAFF.

J is TRBJ2-7 and V is TRBV27; 8 bases fit TRBD1. J gave up 5 bases and V 3 bases, and 6 bases lay outside the gene matches. CDR1 and CDR2 from the germline V gene are MNHEY and SMNVEV (reference sequence). The CDR3 is 14 residues long. CDR3 in DNA: TGTGCCAGCAGTTTTTCGACAGGGGTGGACGAGCAGTACTTC. Protein product: CASSFSTGVDEQYF.

V and J are TRBV5-1 and TRBJ2-3; 7 nucleotides match TRBD1. V lost 3 bases and J lost 3; bases outside the gene matches: 13. Germline loops: CDR1 SGHRS, CDR2 YFSETQ. This CDR3 has 17 residues. The CDR3 nucleotides read TGCGCCAGCAGCTCAAAGACAGGGCCCCAACAAACAGATACGCAGTATTTT. Residues: CASSSKTGPQQTDTQYF. The full variable domain, its missing parts supplied by reference TRBV5-1 and TRBJ2-3, is KAGVTQTPRYLIKTRGQQVTLSCSPISGHRSVSWYQQTPGQGLQFLFEYFSETQRNKGNFPGRFSGRQFSNSRSEMNVSTLELGDSALYLCASSSKTGPQQTDTQYFGPGTRLTVL.

DNA for the CDR3: TGTGCCAGCAGCTCCACAGGGGGTGCCTACGAGCAGTACTTC. Its protein is CASSSTGGAYEQYF. J is TRBJ2-7 and V is TRBV7-2; 8 nucleotides match TRBD1. CDR3 length: 14 amino acids. The germline gives CDR1 SGHTA, CDR2 FQGNSA. Germline trimming cut 4 bases from V and 2 bases from J; bases unmatched to any gene: 4.

The chain is built from TRBV18 and TRBJ1-1, with a possible D match to TRBD1 (5 bases). The germline gives CDR1 KGHSH, CDR2 LQKENI. The CDR3 contains 17 residues. V lost 1 base to trimming and J lost 3 bases, with 18 bases between them. CDR3 region: CASSPQGPPISDTEAFF. CDR3 DNA sequence: TGTGCCAGCTCACCACAGGGGCCGCCTATTTCAGACACTGAAGCTTTCTTT.

This sequence joins TRBV7-2 and TRBJ2-7; D is possibly TRBD2 (6 bases). V lost 1 base to trimming and J lost 0 bases, with 10 bases between them. Per germline, CDR1 SGHTA and CDR2 FQGNSA. The CDR3 covers 15 residues. The CDR3 protein is CASSLVGGVSYEQYF. The CDR3 DNA sequence: TGTGCCAGCAGCTTAGTGGGCGGGGTCTCCTACGAGCAGTACTTC.

The CDR3: CASTETHKTYEQYF. CDR3 nucleotide sequence: TGTGCCAGTACGGAGACGCATAAAACCTACGAGCAGTACTTC. This chain uses TRBV19 with TRBJ2-7; D gene unclear. Germline CDR1 reads LNHDA; CDR2 reads SQIVND (reference sequence). Trimming cost V 7 bases and J 2 bases, with 15 bases left between them. The CDR3 spans 14 residues.

The chain carries TRBV7-2 and TRBJ1-4; D may be TRBD1 (6 bases). CDR1 and CDR2 from the germline V gene are SGHTA and FQGNSA. There are 15 residues in the CDR3. V was pared by 1 base and J by 8 bases, with 14 bases between. The CDR3 region has the DNA TGTGCCAGCAGCTTAGGGGGGGGGCACGGAGAAAAACTGTTTTTT. This translates into CASSLGGGHGEKLFF.

The J gene is TRBJ2-1, the V gene TRBV9; 7 nucleotides align to TRBD2. In germline, CDR1 is SGDLS, CDR2 YYNGEE. The CDR3 has 16 amino acids. The V segment lost 2 bases and the J segment 0 bases; nucleotides outside the gene matches: 5. The CDR3: CASSVSGPSSYNEQFF. The DNA for the CDR3 is TGTGCCAGCAGCGTTAGCGGGCCGAGCTCCTACAATGAGCAGTTCTTC.

The chain joins TRBV6-5 to TRBJ1-1, with D possibly TRBD1 on 6 matching bases. Trimming removed 1 base at V and 3 bases at J, with 15 bases between. Germline V gives CDR1 MNHEY, CDR2 SVGAGI. The CDR3 is 16 amino acids. The chain's CDR3 is CASSYFRGGVDTEAFF. Here the CDR3 DNA reads TGTGCCAGCAGTTACTTCAGAGGGGGAGTCGACACTGAAGCTTTCTTT.

The V gene is TRBV7-3, the J gene TRBJ2-1; 10 bases match TRBD2. The CDR3 extends over 15 amino acids. Germline trimming cut 5 bases from V and 6 bases from J; bases unmatched to any gene: 7. The germline V gene encodes CDR1 SGHTA and CDR2 FQGTGA. The CDR3 is CASSISGGSSNEQFF. The CDR3 coding sequence is TGTGCCAGCAGCATTAGCGGGGGGTCGAGCAATGAGCAGTTCTTC.

J is TRBJ1-5 and V is TRBV4-2; no clear D. CDR3 length equals 15 residues. The V end was cut by 6 bases, the J end by 2 bases, with 14 bases between. Germline V gives CDR1 LGHNA, CDR2 YNFKEQ. In DNA form, the CDR3 reads TGTGCCAGCAGGTCCGGGAGCCGGGGCAATCAGCCCCAGCATTTT. Its protein product is CASRSGSRGNQPQHF.

This rearrangement joins TRBV2 to TRBJ1-2, with 9 bases that match TRBD1. The CDR3 length is 12 residues. Germline trimming cut 6 bases from V and 11 bases from J; bases unmatched to any gene: 7. CDR1 and CDR2 (germline): SNHLY, FYNNEI. In DNA, the CDR3 is TGTGCCAGCAGCTACGACAGGGGGTATTACACCTTC. This codes for CASSYDRGYYTF.